The present T cell receptor (beta chain) was sequenced within a study of radiotherapy plus CTLA-4 blockade in lung cancer. At the level of the study: Among enrolled patients, under 20% responded and 25% to 35% achieved disease control.

On this clone itself: The antigen remains undetermined.

Profiled with immunoSEQ multiplex PCR; TCRdb holds only in-frame clones, not every one. The sample carries just over 60,000 clones, roughly 80% recorded once. Chemo-refractory metastatic non-small-cell lung cancer patients received focal radiation with ipilimumab CTLA-4 blockade. Regarding the study as a whole: In blood, after radiotherapy plus ipilimumab, tumor-derived TCR clones expanded. It was early blood T cell clone dynamics, with interferon-beta, that reportedly best predicted response.

The sequences come from peripheral blood, collected from a patient treated with radiotherapy plus ipilimumab. The receptor comes from a human donor with non-small cell lung cancer who had a complete response to radiotherapy plus ipilimumab.

As DNA, the CDR3 is TGTGCCAGCAGGAGGGGGGGAGGCCCTATCGATGAGACCCAGTACTTC. It encodes CASRRGGGPIDETQYF. J is TRBJ2-5 and V is TRBV5-4; D perhaps matches TRBD2 (7 bases). The V gene lost 5 bases and the J gene lost 5 bases, with 22 bases spanning the gap. The CDR3 runs to 16 residues. CDR1 and CDR2 from the germline V gene are SGHNT and YYREEE (reference sequence).